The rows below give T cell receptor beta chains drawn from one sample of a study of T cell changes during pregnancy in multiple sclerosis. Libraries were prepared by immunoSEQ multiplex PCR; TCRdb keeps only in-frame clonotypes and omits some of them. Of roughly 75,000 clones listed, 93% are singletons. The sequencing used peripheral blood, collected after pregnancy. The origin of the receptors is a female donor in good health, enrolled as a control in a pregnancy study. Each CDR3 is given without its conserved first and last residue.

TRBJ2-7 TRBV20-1 SAPRVGEQY
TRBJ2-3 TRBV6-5 ASSPQGVNTDTQY
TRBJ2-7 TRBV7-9 ASSSVRTVSSYEQY
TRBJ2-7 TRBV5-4 ASSPRERTVYEQY
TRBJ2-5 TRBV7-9 ASSPGGTSGSQETQY
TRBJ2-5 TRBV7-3 ASSFSYEETQY
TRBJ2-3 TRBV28 ASSGQGAGGDTQY
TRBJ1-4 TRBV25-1 ASSARVLEKLF
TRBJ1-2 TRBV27 ASSFSGEHAPYGYT
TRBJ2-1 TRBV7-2 ASRRLDEQF
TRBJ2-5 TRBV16 ASSQTVGGQETQY
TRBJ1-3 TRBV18 ASSRAWTSGNTIY
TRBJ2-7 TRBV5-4 ASSLQGAREQY
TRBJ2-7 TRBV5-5 ASSYTEFYEQY
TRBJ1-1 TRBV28 ASSWGGNKAATEAF
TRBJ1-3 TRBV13 ASSPRQHISGNTIY
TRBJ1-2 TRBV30 AWSRTQNRSFYGYT
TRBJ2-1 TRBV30 AGSDGSSYNEQF
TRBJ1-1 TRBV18 ASSQDRSDTEAF
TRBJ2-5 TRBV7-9 ASSFGQQETQY
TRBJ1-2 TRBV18 ASSPGTGDDYGYT
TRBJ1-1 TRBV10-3 AITRAGTEFTEAF
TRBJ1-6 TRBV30 AWSEALGDSPLH
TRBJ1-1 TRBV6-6 ASSPTGGVGTEAF
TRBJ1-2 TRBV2 ASKGTIYEGYT
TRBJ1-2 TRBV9 ASSPQGSGQGLAYGYT
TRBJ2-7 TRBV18 ASSVASGNGAYEQY
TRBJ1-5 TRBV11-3 ASSAHGQGWGQPQH
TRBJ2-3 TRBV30 AWTGMTDTQY
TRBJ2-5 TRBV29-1 SVVVSQETQY
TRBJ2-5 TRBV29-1 SVRGFGETQY
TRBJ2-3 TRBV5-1 ASSLSSGGKGTDTQY
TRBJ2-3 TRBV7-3 ASSKTSGSGADTQY
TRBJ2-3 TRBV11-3 ASSSGTSVADTQY
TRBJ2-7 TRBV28 ASSPPPGVYEQY
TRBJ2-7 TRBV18 ASSPPRLSYEQY
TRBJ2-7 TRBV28 ASSLAATGSYEQY
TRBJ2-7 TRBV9 ASSVGRTGLGEQY
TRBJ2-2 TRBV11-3 ASSLGELLTGELF
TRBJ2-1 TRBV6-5 ASSRPGQGLNEQF
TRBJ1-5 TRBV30 AWNLRGGNQPQH
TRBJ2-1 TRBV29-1 SVWWARGNNEQF
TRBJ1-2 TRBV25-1 ASSQTGVYGYT
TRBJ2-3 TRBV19 ASKGTSGGDRPQY
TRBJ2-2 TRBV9 ASSVDSVATGELF
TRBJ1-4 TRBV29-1 SVPDSPNEKLF
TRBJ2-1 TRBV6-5 ASSYASGGDNEQF
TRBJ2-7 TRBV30 AWSSGATYEQY